Listed below are T cell receptor beta chains from one sample, sequenced in a study of T-cell memory formation after mild COVID-19. One entry per CDR3 protein, called by TCRdb with MiXCR from the 5' RACE reads. The repertoire has about 82,000 distinct CDR3 sequences, 9.5% to 15% of them found once; the top ten carry 41%. Sequenced: PBMCs or a T cell subset sorted from them (not recorded which). These receptors originate from a man between 18 and 29 years old who had mild COVID-19 (a few samples of this study predate the infection). Cell type and time point are not known. Each CDR3 is given without its conserved first and last residue. Each record gives: V gene, J gene, CDR3 protein.

>TRBV6-6|TRBJ1-1
ASSYSGAIDTEAF
>TRBV5-1|TRBJ1-2
ASSFRDRDGYT
>TRBV2|TRBJ1-5
ASRNRDRGSQPQH
>TRBV6-5|TRBJ1-1
ASRKPGTEAF
>TRBV12-3/TRBV12-4|TRBJ1-3
ASSMGPVGNTIY
>TRBV5-1|TRBJ2-5
ASSREGETQY
>TRBV2|TRBJ2-3
ASIPAGNTDTQY
>TRBV27|TRBJ2-1
ASRTGINEQF
>TRBV20-1|TRBJ1-4
SARDQNEKLF
>TRBV7-9|TRBJ2-3
ASSRSTPPTITDTQY